The 9 T cell receptor beta chains below all came from one sample that was sequenced in a study of blood T cell repertoires in COVID-19. Sequencing used immunoSEQ multiplex PCR; TCRdb keeps in-frame clones, though not all of them. Of about 120,000 clones in the sample, around 90% are singletons; the top ten hold around 4.1%. The sample consisted of peripheral blood. The source of these receptors is a woman aged 55-70 years with COVID-19, enrolled during active disease.

The table lists this clone with a count of one. The V call is TRBV19, the J call TRBJ1-5; 12 bases match TRBD1. The CDR3 length is 16 residues. Trimming at V came to 9 bases and at J to 0 bases, leaving 6 bases not matched to a gene. CDR1 is LNHDA, CDR2 SQIVND, per germline (reference sequence). The CDR3 DNA follows: TGTGCCAGCCACCGGGACAGGGGGCTTAGCAATCAGCCCCAGCATTTT. As protein: CASHRDRGLSNQPQHF.

The gene calls are TRBV6-5 and TRBJ1-2, with D perhaps TRBD1 (5 bases). The germline V gene has CDR1 MNHEY and CDR2 SVGAGI. The CDR3 totals 14 residues. Trimming shortened V by 5 bases and J by 5 bases, and 15 bases separated the two germline ends. The CDR3 nucleotides read TGTGCCAGCAGTACACCCGGGGGAGTTTATGGCTACACCTTC. Translated, it gives CASSTPGGVYGYTF.

The chain employs TRBV6-2 or TRBV6-3 and TRBJ1-3, with TRBD1 matching 7 bases. CDR1 and CDR2 (germline): MNHEY, SVGEGT. This CDR3 is 14 amino acids long. V lost 6 bases, J lost 0 bases, and 2 bases stayed unmatched. The CDR3 DNA sequence: TGTGCCAGCAGCGGACAGGCCTCTGGAAACACCATATATTTT. Its translation is CASSGQASGNTIYF.

The genes are TRBV6-2 or TRBV6-3 and TRBJ1-4, with 9 bases lining up with TRBD1. J was trimmed by 10 bases and V by 4 bases; bases with no gene match: 7. This CDR3 has 14 amino acids. Germline CDR1 reads MNHEY; CDR2 reads SVGEGT. The CDR3 coding sequence is TGTGCCAGCAGTTCCACAGGGGGCGGAGTAAAACTGTTTTTT. Translation gives CASSSTGGGVKLFF.

This chain joins TRBV27 and TRBJ2-1; 8 nucleotides line up with TRBD1. V shed 5 bases and J 12 bases; nucleotides not matched to a gene: 9. The germline CDR1 and CDR2 sequences are MNHEY and SMNVEV (reference sequence). The CDR3 contains 13 residues. The CDR3 DNA sequence: TGTGCCAGCAGTCCAATAGACAGGGGTGGGCAGTTCTTC. This codes for CASSPIDRGGQFF.

This chain links TRBV6-8 with TRBJ2-2; a possible D gene is TRBD2 (5 bases). Trimming removed 4 bases at V and 1 base at J, with 25 bases between. CDR1 and CDR2 (germline): MNHGY, SAAAGT. This CDR3 has 20 residues. The CDR3 DNA follows: TGTGCCAGCAGTTGCATCTGGGTTCGGGGTGGGCAGTTGAACACCGGGGAGCTGTTTTTT. Its translation: CASSCIWVRGGQLNTGELFF.

V and J are TRBV19 and TRBJ1-6; the D is unclear. Germline assignment: CDR1 LNHDA and CDR2 SQIVND (reference sequence). The CDR3 extends over 16 amino acids. Trimming pared 4 bases from V and 8 bases from J, leaving 18 bases between. The CDR3 region has the DNA TGTGCCAGTAGTACCGGGCGGTCGGGCGGGGATTCACCCCTCCACTTT. It yields the protein CASSTGRSGGDSPLHF.

V and J are TRBV19 and TRBJ2-3; TRBD1 matches at 8 bases. The CDR3 is made up of 14 amino acids. Per germline, CDR1 LNHDA and CDR2 SQIVND (reference sequence). Losses at the gene ends were 4 bases for V and 2 bases for J; bases not matched to a gene: 2. CDR3 DNA: TGTGCCAGTAGTAAGGACAGGGTCACAGATACGCAGTATTTT. Its protein product is CASSKDRVTDTQYF.

In nucleotides, the CDR3 is TGTGCCAGCAGCTTGGCAGAAAGAACGGGACAGATCGTCTATGGCTACACCTTC. Encoded protein: CASSLAERTGQIVYGYTF. The chain is built from TRBV7-2 and TRBJ1-2; 7 bases map to TRBD1. The CDR3 loop spans 18 amino acids. Germline-derived CDR1 and CDR2 are SGHTA and FQGNSA. Trimming removed 3 bases from V and 4 bases from J; junction bases left unmatched: 17.